The 29 T cell receptor beta chains listed next were all sequenced from one sample in a study of CD8 T cells in ankylosing spondylitis. Regarding the study as a whole: Within ankylosing spondylitis blood, a TCR beta motif made up of several highly homologous variants appeared to be characteristic.

No antigen has been identified for these receptors. In TCRdb, the 5' RACE reads were re-called with MiXCR into one record per CDR3 protein. This sample yields 670,000 or so distinct CDR3 sequences, of which 15% to 20% are seen a single time; around 19% belongs to the top ten. The sequencing input was blood, either unsorted or a sorted T cell fraction (not recorded which). All receptors come from a male donor with ankylosing spondylitis.

The chain combines TRBV5-1 with TRBJ2-3; TRBD1 matches 7 bases. Germline values: CDR1 SGHRS, CDR2 YFSETQ. The CDR3 is made up of 17 amino acids. The junction had 15 bases not matched to a gene; V was cut back by 6 bases and J by 2 bases. Here the CDR3 reads CASNDNGGGQATDTQYF. The CDR3 region has the DNA TGCGCCAGCAACGATAACGGCGGAGGACAGGCCACAGATACGCAGTATTTT.

This clonotype was detected many times. This chain uses TRBV6-5 with TRBJ2-5; 10 positions agree with TRBD2. J gave up 1 base and V 2 bases, and 4 bases lay outside the gene matches. The CDR3 spans 16 residues. Germline values: CDR1 MNHEY, CDR2 SVGAGI. The CDR3 here is CASSYVAGGTQETQYF. The CDR3 nucleotides read TGTGCCAGCAGTTACGTAGCGGGGGGCACCCAAGAGACCCAGTACTTC.

This clonotype was seen more than once but under ten times. The rearrangement joins TRBV12-3 or TRBV12-4 to TRBJ2-1; D gene unclear. This CDR3 spans 14 amino acids. The germline V and J ends were trimmed by 5 bases and 4 bases, with 12 bases remaining between them. The CDR3 coding sequence is TGTGCCAGCAGTCCCGAACCCGGGTACAATGAGCAGTTCTTC. It codes for CASSPEPGYNEQFF.

This clonotype occurred a few times. The CDR3 DNA sequence: TGTGCCAGCAGCTTAGGGAGGGGGCCAGGTAATGAGCAGTTCTTC. Its protein product is CASSLGRGPGNEQFF. The chain carries TRBV11-2 and TRBJ2-1, with D possibly being TRBD1 (7 bases). CDR3 length equals 15 residues. Germline loops: CDR1 SGHAT, CDR2 FQNNGV. V was pared by 1 base and J by 7 bases, with 14 bases between.

This clonotype was seen a few times. The chain couples TRBV27 to TRBJ2-3; D remains unclear. The V and J ends lost 1 base and 3 bases respectively, with 8 bases between them. This CDR3 is built from 14 residues. CDR1 and CDR2 (germline): MNHEY, SMNVEV (reference sequence). The CDR3 DNA reads TGTGCCAGCAGTTTATTTGAGAGTACAGATACGCAGTATTTT. It yields the protein CASSLFESTDTQYF.

This chain joins TRBV6-5 and TRBJ2-2, with D perhaps TRBD2 (5 bases). This CDR3 has 16 amino acids. Germline CDR1 and CDR2: MNHEY and SVGAGI. V was pared by 0 bases and J by 3 bases, with 11 bases between. The CDR3 DNA reads TGTGCCAGCAGTTACTCGAGGACTGGGGACACCGGGGAGCTGTTTTTT. Protein: CASSYSRTGDTGELFF.

This clonotype was detected only once. The V gene is TRBV7-2, the J gene TRBJ1-5; D is unclear. V shed 5 bases and J shed 7 bases, with 18 bases lying between them. From germline, CDR1 is SGHTA and CDR2 FQGNSA. This CDR3 has 15 residues. CDR3 DNA: TGTGCCAGCAGCGTAACCCGCATATCGGGCCAGCCCCAGCATTTT. This codes for CASSVTRISGQPQHF.

This CDR3 is CASSPLTSGLYNEQFF. CDR3 nucleotide sequence: TGCGCCAGCAGCCCTTTGACTAGCGGGTTATACAATGAGCAGTTCTTC. The rearrangement joins TRBV5-1 to TRBJ2-1; 10 bases fit TRBD2. The V segment lost 4 bases and the J segment 4 bases; nucleotides outside the gene matches: 8. This CDR3 spans 16 amino acids. Looked up from germline, CDR1 is SGHRS and CDR2 is YFSETQ.

The sample holds a few counts of this clonotype. The genes are TRBV7-8 and TRBJ2-2; 7 positions match TRBD2. This CDR3 has 17 residues. The J segment lost 2 bases and the V segment lost 6 bases, leaving 12 bases of the junction unmatched. Germline V gene lookup returns CDR1 SGHVS and CDR2 FQNEAQ. The CDR3 nucleotides read TGTGCCAGCAGACCCGTAAGGGACTACCTTAACACCGGGGAGCTGTTTTTT. It translates to CASRPVRDYLNTGELFF.

This clonotype has ten or more counts. V is TRBV6-2 or TRBV6-3 and J is TRBJ1-1, with D possibly being TRBD1 (5 bases). The V end lost 0 bases, the J end lost 6 bases, and 5 bases lay between the germline ends. The CDR3 has 12 residues. Germline-derived CDR1 and CDR2 are MNHEY and SVGEGT. The CDR3 here is CASSYSGAEAFF. Written as DNA, the CDR3 is TGTGCCAGCAGTTACTCGGGGGCTGAAGCTTTCTTT.

The genes are TRBV13 and TRBJ2-1; 7 bases map to TRBD2. Germline V CDR1 and CDR2: PRHDT, FYEKMQ (reference sequence). The V gene end was trimmed by 1 base and the J gene end by 10 bases; junction bases not matched to a gene: 4. The CDR3 runs 13 residues. CDR3 region: CASSLESGTEQFF. The CDR3 DNA reads TGTGCCAGCAGCTTAGAGAGCGGGACCGAGCAGTTCTTC.

This clonotype was picked up a small number of times. The chain joins TRBV10-3 to TRBJ2-1; D remains unclear. V lost 4 bases to trimming and J lost 6 bases, with 10 bases between them. CDR1 and CDR2 from the germline V gene are ENHRY and SYGVKD. The CDR3 has 13 residues. CDR3 residues: CAISARPANEQFF. As DNA, the CDR3 is TGTGCCATCAGTGCAAGGCCAGCCAATGAGCAGTTCTTC.

A few counts support this clonotype. The chain recombines TRBV7-6 with TRBJ2-5; TRBD2 matches 7 bases. The germline CDR1 and CDR2 sequences are SGHVS and FNYEAQ. The CDR3 covers 15 residues. Germline trimming cut 3 bases from V and 4 bases from J; bases unmatched to any gene: 8. The CDR3 region has the DNA TGTGCCAGCAGCTTTCTGGCGGGAGAGGGAGAGACCCAGTACTTC. Translating gives CASSFLAGEGETQYF.

This clonotype was recorded at least ten times. The chain carries TRBV29-1 and TRBJ2-7; the match to TRBD1 covers 12 bases. V trimming: 7 bases; J trimming: 4 bases; junction bases outside the gene matches: 5. The CDR3 loop spans 13 amino acids. CDR1 and CDR2 (germline): SQVTM, ANQGSEA. CDR3 amino acids: CSAGTGGVYEQYF. In DNA, the CDR3 is TGCAGCGCCGGGACAGGGGGCGTTTACGAGCAGTACTTC.

The chain links TRBV29-1 to TRBJ2-5; possible D gene TRBD1, 6 bases. The CDR3 has 11 residues. V lost 8 bases, J lost 4 bases, and 11 bases lay in between. Germline lookup yields CDR1 SQVTM and CDR2 ANQGSEA. The CDR3 reads CSTLQGETQYF. The CDR3 DNA reads as TGCAGCACATTACAGGGAGAGACCCAGTACTTC.

At least ten counts were recorded for this clonotype. The chain couples TRBV7-6 to TRBJ2-7; no firm D call. V was pared by 5 bases and J by 5 bases, with 13 bases between. The CDR3 has 13 amino acids. Germline-derived CDR1 and CDR2 are SGHVS and FNYEAQ. Written as DNA, the CDR3 is TGTGCCAGCAGCCCAAACTACGTCCACGAGCAGTACTTC. Translation: CASSPNYVHEQYF. Together with reference TRBV7-6 and TRBJ2-7, the CDR3 gives the full variable domain: GAGVSQSPRYKVTKRGQDVALRCDPISGHVSLYWYRQALGQGPEFLTYFNYEAQQDKSGLPNDRFSAERPEGSISTLTIQRTEQRDSAMYRCASSPNYVHEQYFGPGTRLTVT.

This clonotype has only a few counts. The chain is built from TRBV29-1 and TRBJ1-2; 10 nucleotides line up with TRBD1. Germline loops: CDR1 SQVTM, CDR2 ANQGSEA. The length of the CDR3 is 14 residues. Trimming at V came to 2 bases and at J to 4 bases, leaving 4 bases not matched to a gene. The CDR3 region is CSVEPTGGVYGYTF. In DNA form, the CDR3 reads TGCAGCGTTGAACCGACAGGGGGCGTCTATGGCTACACCTTC.

The chain carries TRBV29-1 and TRBJ1-1; maybe TRBD1 (6 bases). Deletions cut 0 bases from V and 4 bases from J, with 9 bases between. The CDR3 loop spans 13 amino acids. Germline CDR1 reads SQVTM; CDR2 reads ANQGSEA. CDR3 DNA: TGCAGCGTTGAAGAGGTAGGGGGCACTGAAGCTTTCTTT. It is translated as CSVEEVGGTEAFF.

There are a few counts of this clonotype. The genes are TRBV6-2 or TRBV6-3 and TRBJ2-3; D is unclear. Trimming shortened V by 6 bases and J by 5 bases, and 12 bases separated the two germline ends. CDR3 size: 13 residues. The V gene's germline CDR1 is MNHEY and CDR2 SVGEGT. The CDR3 DNA reads TGTGCCAGCAGCCGACGGATCCTAGATACGCAGTATTTT. Its translation: CASSRRILDTQYF.

This clonotype has just a few counts. This CDR3 is CASSPVGVRTEAFF. The CDR3 DNA reads as TGTGCCAGCAGCCCTGTTGGGGTGAGGACTGAAGCTTTCTTT. This chain joins TRBV7-9 and TRBJ1-1, with D uncertain. This CDR3 is 14 amino acids long. Germline lookup yields CDR1 SEHNR and CDR2 FQNEAQ (reference sequence). V dropped 5 bases and J dropped 5 bases, with 15 bases sitting between them.

This clonotype was detected a few times. The chain couples TRBV7-8 to TRBJ2-7; possible D gene TRBD1, 6 bases. The CDR3 length is 16 residues. CDR1 and CDR2 (germline): SGHVS, FQNEAQ. Trimming removed 1 base from V and 3 bases from J, with 16 bases in between. The CDR3 nucleotides are TGTGCCAGCAGCTTAGGCTGGGAGACAGGACACTACGAGCAGTACTTC. It yields the protein CASSLGWETGHYEQYF.

The chain couples TRBV6-1 to TRBJ2-7, with 13 bases aligning to TRBD2. This CDR3 has 15 amino acids. Looked up from germline, CDR1 is MNHNS and CDR2 is SASEGT. With V trimmed by 5 bases and J by 5 bases, 6 bases remained unmatched. CDR3 DNA: TGTGCCAGCAGTCGACTAGCGGGGGGCCCCCACGAGCAGTACTTC. Translating it yields CASSRLAGGPHEQYF.

Only a few counts were recorded for this clonotype. This chain joins TRBV10-3 and TRBJ2-5, with 10 nucleotides matching TRBD2. Germline CDR1 and CDR2: ENHRY and SYGVKD. This CDR3 has 16 amino acids. V trimming: 3 bases; J trimming: 5 bases; junction bases outside the gene matches: 9. In DNA, the CDR3 is TGTGCCATCAGTGACATAGCGGGAGGCTCCTGGGAGACCCAGTACTTC. This encodes CAISDIAGGSWETQYF.

The V call is TRBV7-9, the J call TRBJ2-5, with 9 bases matching TRBD1. Germline CDR1 is SEHNR and CDR2 is FQNEAQ (reference sequence). The ends lost 4 bases at V and 5 bases at J; junction bases unmatched: 11. The CDR3 spans 16 residues. CDR3 amino acids: CASSSPGQGISETQYF. As DNA, the CDR3 is TGTGCCAGCAGCTCTCCGGGACAGGGTATTTCGGAGACCCAGTACTTC.

The CDR3 here is CASSLEGQGSRALHF. The CDR3 DNA reads as TGCGCCAGCAGCTTGGAAGGACAGGGGAGCCGGGCCCTCCACTTT. The chain couples TRBV5-1 to TRBJ1-6, with 9 bases lining up with TRBD1. The germline gives CDR1 SGHRS, CDR2 YFSETQ. CDR3 length equals 15 residues. With 0 bases clipped from V and 14 bases from J, the junction kept 9 bases outside the gene matches.

Only a few counts were recorded for this clonotype. This rearrangement joins TRBV5-1 to TRBJ2-5; D might be TRBD2 (6 bases). The germline CDR1 and CDR2 sequences are SGHRS and YFSETQ. V shed 2 bases and J shed 5 bases, with 16 bases lying between them. This CDR3 contains 15 residues. The DNA of the CDR3 is TGCGCCAGCAGCTTTCACAGCCTGGAGGGCGAGACCCAGTACTTC. This codes for CASSFHSLEGETQYF.

The chain has TRBV12-3 or TRBV12-4 and TRBJ2-7; 14 nucleotides match TRBD2. V dropped 5 bases and J dropped 0; count of bases not matched to a gene: 3. The CDR3 totals 16 residues. The CDR3 protein is CASSMGLAGASYEQYF. CDR3 sequence (DNA): TGTGCCAGCAGTATGGGACTAGCGGGGGCCTCCTACGAGCAGTACTTC.

The chain links TRBV7-2 to TRBJ2-3; 7 positions agree with TRBD1. V shed 3 bases and J 2 bases; nucleotides not matched to a gene: 5. There are 15 residues in the CDR3. Germline CDR1 and CDR2: SGHTA and FQGNSA. CDR3 loop: CASSFSGQSTDTQYF. The CDR3 DNA is TGTGCCAGCAGCTTTTCGGGACAGTCCACAGATACGCAGTATTTT.

This clonotype was counted ten times or more. V is TRBV5-1 and J is TRBJ1-2; D is unclear. Germline assignment: CDR1 SGHRS and CDR2 YFSETQ. The CDR3 consists of 13 residues. The V end lost 3 bases, the J end lost 2 bases, and 8 bases lay between the germline ends. CDR3 sequence: CASSSGGNYGYTF. The CDR3 DNA follows: TGCGCCAGCAGCTCTGGCGGGAACTATGGCTACACCTTC. The full variable domain, completed using reference TRBV5-1 and TRBJ1-2, is KAGVTQTPRYLIKTRGQQVTLSCSPISGHRSVSWYQQTPGQGLQFLFEYFSETQRNKGNFPGRFSGRQFSNSRSEMNVSTLELGDSALYLCASSSGGNYGYTFGSGTRLTVV.